A few counts support the clone carrying this T cell receptor (beta chain). Its antigen is as yet unknown. Per germline, CDR1 SEHNR and CDR2 FQNEAQ (reference sequence). Deletions cut 1 base from V and 4 bases from J, with 11 bases between. The CDR3 covers 15 residues. Arm-PCR of CDR3 regions with iRepertoire HTBI primers generated TCR beta libraries. TCRdb passed the multiplex PCR reads through MiXCR, listing each CDR3 protein once. The table records 310,000 or so distinct CDR3 sequences, 20% to 25% of them present only once. Time point: persistent/refractory GD, antithyroid drugs over 5 years with positive TRAb. Following extraction of RNA from PBMCs, that RNA was used to make the TCR library. The patient group derived from an endocrinology department in Xi'an, China. These data come from a study of regulatory T cells in long-lasting Graves disease. Across the whole study: Over-5-year antithyroid drug use with positive TSH receptor antibodies defined persistent Graves' disease in the study. Study-wide findings and caveats: Relative to new patients (approximately 960), persistent patients exhibited greater sharing of public clonotypes (around 2,500). TCR diversity in persistent Graves' patients was below that of newly diagnosed ones.

The sequence came from a female donor with Graves disease. The source material was peripheral blood mononuclear cells (PBMCs), sampled when the disease was refractory, from a patient treated with antithyroid drugs. The chain carries TRBV7-9 and TRBJ2-4, with D possibly matching TRBD2 (5 bases). CDR3 loop: CASSLEGRGKNIQYF. CDR3 nucleotide sequence: TGTGCCAGCAGCTTAGAGGGCCGGGGAAAAAACATTCAGTACTTC.